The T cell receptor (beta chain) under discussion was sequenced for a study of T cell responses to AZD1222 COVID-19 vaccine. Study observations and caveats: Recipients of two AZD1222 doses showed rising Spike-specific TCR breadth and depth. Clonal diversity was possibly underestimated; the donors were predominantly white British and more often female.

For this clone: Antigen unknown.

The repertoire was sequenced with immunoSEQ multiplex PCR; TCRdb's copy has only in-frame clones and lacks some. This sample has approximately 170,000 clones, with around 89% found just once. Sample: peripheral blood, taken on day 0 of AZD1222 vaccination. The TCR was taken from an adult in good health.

The DNA of the CDR3 is TGTGCCAGCCGGGACCGAAATTCACCCCTCCACTTT. It yields the protein CASRDRNSPLHF. V is TRBV6-5 and J is TRBJ1-6; D may be TRBD1 (5 bases). The CDR3 loop spans 12 amino acids. The V and J ends lost 8 bases and 7 bases respectively, with 9 bases between them. Germline CDR1 reads MNHEY; CDR2 reads SVGAGI.